This record concerns one T cell receptor beta chain sequence. Its specificity is unknown. Lacking the conserved final phenylalanine or tryptophan, this CDR3 likely reflects a read error. A single record per CDR3 protein comes from TCRdb applying MiXCR to the 5' RACE reads. The sample comprises some 1,600,000 distinct CDR3 sequences, under 35% of which are singletons, and less than 0.35% rests with the top ten. This specimen comes from a study of identical twins. General observations from the study: Models underestimated out-of-frame TCR alpha sharing in monozygotic twins. Low generation probability was overrepresented in out-of-frame alpha sequences shared by twins. Out-of-frame beta sequences exhibited a weaker degree of excess twin sharing.

CDR1 and CDR2 (germline): MGHRA, YSYEKL. CDR3 length: 16 amino acids. The V gene lost 0 bases and the J gene lost 3 bases, with 14 bases spanning the gap. The sequence was obtained from a newborn girl in good health. The chain couples TRBV4-1 to TRBJ1-2; D call uncertain. The sample was cord blood. This CDR3 is CASSQDGQEADYGYTV. The CDR3 DNA is TGCGCCAGCAGCCAAGATGGCCAGGAGGCAGACTATGGCTACACCGTC.